The clone carrying this TCR beta chain was observed a single time. Its antigen is not known. The sample belongs to a study of cytomegalovirus exposure and HLA in healthy donors. 13 Jbeta primers and 60 Vbeta primers were used for the PCR. Using immunoSEQ multiplex PCR, the repertoire was profiled, and TCRdb retains in-frame clones only, with some absent. The top ten hold about 0.37% of the sample, which has 200,000 or so clones, more than 75% seen once. The V gene end was trimmed by 4 bases and the J gene end by 0 bases; junction bases not matched to a gene: 13. The length of the CDR3 is 18 residues. Germline-derived CDR1 and CDR2 are SGHTA and FQGNSA. Study observations and caveats: Later analysis suggested links between common viral pathogens and several top significant clusters.

The genes are TRBV7-2 and TRBJ2-3; 7 nucleotides agree with TRBD1. The receptor comes from a male donor in good health and CMV-seropositive. The sequenced sample consisted of PBMCs. CDR3 in amino acids: CASSWRLGTVTSTDTQYF. The DNA of the CDR3 is TGTGCCAGCAGCTGGAGATTGGGGACAGTAACTAGCACAGATACGCAGTATTTT.